These T cell receptor beta chains were read from a single sample in a study of OX40 agonist ivuxolimab in advanced cancers. This table comes from immunoSEQ multiplex PCR, and its TCRdb copy is limited to in-frame clones, with some not included. The repertoire holds almost 70,000 clones, with more than 80% as singletons. Sample: CD4+ or CD8+ T cells sorted from blood, taken in a trial of the OX40 agonist ivuxolimab. The source is an adult with an advanced solid tumor such as melanoma, head and neck, liver or kidney cancer. Each CDR3 is given with its conserved first and last residue. D genes are given only for firm matches. Clone sizes are given selectively: once, few, many, or a class where the clone is expanded.

TRBD1 | - | TRBJ1-6 | TRBV5-1 | CASSQGQGADSPLHF | TGCGCCAGCAGCCAAGGACAGGGGGCGGATTCACCCCTCCACTTT
- | - | TRBJ2-7 | TRBV4-1 | CASSHGGNEQYF | TGCGCCAGCAGCCACGGGGGCAACGAGCAGTACTTC
- | - | TRBJ2-7 | TRBV28 | CASSFTEGGAYEQYF | TGTGCCAGCAGTTTCACGGAGGGGGGCGCCTACGAGCAGTACTTC
- | - | TRBJ1-2 | TRBV7-9 | CASSLEVTYGYTF | TGTGCCAGCAGCTTAGAGGTCACCTATGGCTACACCTTC
- | once | TRBJ1-2 | TRBV7-2 | CASSPGGGRYGYTF | TGTGCCAGCAGCCCCGGGGGGGGAAGGTATGGCTACACCTTC
- | - | TRBJ2-5 | TRBV20-1 | CSVRPGETQYF | TGCAGTGTCCGGCCTGGGGAGACCCAGTACTTC
- | - | TRBJ2-1 | TRBV12-5 | CASGSPGLGSYNEQFF | TGTGCTAGTGGTTCCCCGGGACTTGGTTCCTACAATGAGCAGTTCTTC
- | - | TRBJ1-6 | TRBV7-9 | CASSEGGEGPLHF | TGTGCCAGCAGCGAAGGGGGAGAGGGACCCCTCCACTTT
- | - | TRBJ1-3 | TRBV11-1 | CASSSSSGNTIYF | TGTGCCAGCAGTAGCAGCTCTGGAAACACCATATATTTT
- | - | TRBJ2-5 | TRBV5-4 | CASSFGPLETQYF | TGTGCCAGCAGCTTTGGCCCTCTTGAGACCCAGTACTTC
- | - | TRBJ2-3 | TRBV11-2 | CASSLAQGGADTQYF | TGTGCCAGCAGCTTAGCTCAGGGTGGGGCAGATACGCAGTATTTT
- | - | TRBJ1-2 | TRBV9 | CASSVAVDYGYTF | TGTGCCAGCAGCGTAGCGGTTGACTATGGCTACACCTTC
- | - | TRBJ1-5 | TRBV18 | CASSPGPEKNQPQHF | TGTGCCAGCTCCCCTGGGCCAGAGAAGAATCAGCCCCAGCATTTT
TRBD1 | once | TRBJ1-1 | TRBV6-5 | CASSYRTGAGTEAFF | TGTGCCAGCAGTTACCGGACAGGGGCCGGCACTGAAGCTTTCTTT
TRBD2 | few | TRBJ2-3 | TRBV30 | CAGEVAGGLYTQYF | TGTGCCGGAGAGGTAGCGGGGGGGCTGTATACGCAGTATTTT
- | few | TRBJ1-1 | TRBV7-2 | CASSFPWNTEAFF | TGTGCCAGCAGCTTCCCCTGGAACACTGAAGCTTTCTTT
- | - | TRBJ2-6 | TRBV4-1 | CASSQDADRGANVLTF | TGCGCCAGCAGCCAAGATGCAGATCGGGGGGCCAACGTCCTGACTTTC
- | - | TRBJ1-6 | TRBV19 | CASTRQTDSPLHF | TGTGCCAGTACCCGACAGACCGACTCACCCCTCCACTTT
TRBD1 | - | TRBJ1-1 | TRBV30 | CAWSLIGGSKAFF | TGTGCCTGGAGCCTAATAGGGGGCTCTAAAGCTTTCTTT
- | - | TRBJ1-6 | TRBV25-1 | CASSGVTGMHNSPLHF | TGTGCCAGCAGTGGCGTCACAGGGATGCATAATTCACCCCTCCACTTT
TRBD1 | - | TRBJ1-4 | TRBV27 | CASSLSGQGATNEKLFF | TGTGCCAGCAGTTTATCGGGTCAGGGGGCAACTAATGAAAAACTGTTTTTT
- | - | TRBJ2-3 | TRBV5-3 | CARSLSTDTQYF | TGTGCCAGAAGCTTATCAACAGATACGCAGTATTTT
- | - | TRBJ2-1 | TRBV7-6 | CASKALGGVVNEQFF | TGTGCCAGCAAGGCATTGGGGGGCGTCGTCAATGAGCAGTTCTTC
- | - | TRBJ1-5 | TRBV4-1 | CASSQGSGGFLGNQPQHF | TGCGCCAGCAGCCAAGGGTCGGGGGGCTTCTTAGGTAATCAGCCCCAGCATTTT
- | - | TRBJ1-1 | TRBV5-1 | CASSLVGVMAFF | TGCGCCAGCAGCTTGGTGGGGGTTATGGCTTTCTTT
- | - | TRBJ2-3 | TRBV18 | CASSPITGSSTDTQYF | TGTGCCAGCTCACCCATCACGGGATCTAGCACAGATACGCAGTATTTT
- | - | TRBJ1-6 | TRBV4-3 | CASSQSNNSPLHF | TGCGCCAGCAGCCAGTCCAATAATTCACCCCTCCACTTT
TRBD1 | - | TRBJ1-5 | TRBV5-1 | CASRQDRGRVGNQPQHF | TGCGCCAGCAGGCAGGACAGGGGGCGAGTGGGCAATCAGCCCCAGCATTTT
- | - | TRBJ1-5 | TRBV6-6 | CAVQGRHQPQHF | TGTGCCGTACAGGGTCGGCATCAGCCCCAGCATTTT
- | - | TRBJ1-6 | TRBV19 | CASQDLRNSPLHF | TGTGCCAGCCAGGACCTAAGAAATTCACCCCTCCACTTT
- | - | TRBJ2-2 | TRBV10-3 | CAISESRTPNTGELFF | TGTGCCATCAGTGAGTCGAGGACACCGAACACCGGGGAGCTGTTTTTT
TRBD1 | - | TRBJ1-6 | TRBV6-5 | CATNTGQARRLHF | TGTGCCACCAACACGGGACAGGCTCGCCGCCTCCACTTT
TRBD1 | - | TRBJ2-5 | TRBV6-6 | CASSKRQGAGQETQYF | TGTGCCAGCAGTAAACGACAGGGGGCAGGGCAAGAGACCCAGTACTTC
TRBD1 | - | TRBJ2-5 | TRBV4-1 | CASSQVAGQGRETQYF | TGCGCCAGCAGCCAGGTCGCGGGACAGGGGAGGGAGACCCAGTACTTC
- | - | TRBJ2-4 | TRBV2 | CASSGVGAKNIQYF | TGTGCCAGCAGTGGGGTCGGGGCCAAAAACATTCAGTACTTC
- | - | TRBJ1-1 | TRBV2 | CASSEVREAFF | TGTGCCAGCAGTGAAGTGAGGGAAGCTTTCTTT
- | many | TRBJ1-6 | TRBV5-1 | CASSLERRPPLHF | TGCGCCAGCAGCTTGGAACGGCGTCCACCCCTCCACTTT
- | once | TRBJ1-3 | TRBV27 | CASSFRGSGNTIYF | TGTGCCAGCAGCTTTAGGGGGTCTGGAAACACCATATATTTT
- | - | TRBJ2-4 | TRBV30 | CAWSGRVSKNIQYF | TGTGCCTGGAGTGGCAGGGTTAGCAAAAACATTCAGTACTTC
- | - | TRBJ2-7 | TRBV6-5 | CASSPGSEQYF | TGTGCCAGCAGTCCAGGGAGCGAGCAGTACTTC
TRBD1 | - | TRBJ2-3 | TRBV19 | CATSPTGIADTQYF | TGTGCCACCTCCCCGACAGGGATCGCAGATACGCAGTATTTT
TRBD1 | - | TRBJ2-4 | TRBV18 | CASSPGTGRGIQYF | TGTGCCAGCTCACCGGGGACAGGCAGGGGCATTCAGTACTTC
- | - | TRBJ2-1 | TRBV7-3 | CASSLSPGEQFF | TGTGCCAGCAGCTTATCCCCGGGGGAGCAGTTCTTC
- | once | TRBJ1-2 | TRBV19 | CASSKANYGYTF | TGTGCCAGTAGCAAAGCTAACTATGGCTACACCTTC
- | - | TRBJ2-3 | TRBV19 | CARETGGAEGDTQYF | TGTGCCCGAGAAACAGGGGGGGCCGAGGGAGATACGCAGTATTTT
- | - | TRBJ2-1 | TRBV4-3 | CASSQDGRPYNEQFF | TGCGCCAGCAGCCAAGACGGCAGACCCTACAATGAGCAGTTCTTC
- | once | TRBJ2-5 | TRBV29-1 | CSVEVGGVETQYF | TGCAGCGTTGAAGTTGGGGGAGTTGAGACCCAGTACTTC
- | - | TRBJ1-3 | TRBV19 | CASSAGMSMYGNTIYF | TGTGCCAGTAGTGCCGGGATGAGTATGTATGGAAACACCATATATTTT
- | - | TRBJ1-5 | TRBV14 | CASSQSLGQPQHF | TGTGCCAGCAGCCAATCGCTGGGACAGCCCCAGCATTTT
TRBD1 | - | TRBJ1-3 | TRBV18 | CASSLDRRNSGNTIYF | TGTGCCAGCTCCCTGGACAGGCGTAACTCTGGAAACACCATATATTTT
TRBD1 | few | TRBJ2-2 | TRBV19 | CASQMGQMWTGELFF | TGTGCCAGTCAAATGGGACAGATGTGGACCGGGGAGCTGTTTTTT
- | - | TRBJ2-7 | TRBV4-3 | CASSQDPLGNEQYF | TGCGCCAGCAGCCAAGATCCCCTCGGGAACGAGCAGTACTTC
TRBD2 | - | TRBJ2-3 | TRBV7-9 | CASSQREGTQYF | TGTGCCAGCAGCCAACGGGAGGGGACGCAGTATTTT
- | - | TRBJ1-6 | TRBV28 | CASKRTAQSTLHF | TGTGCCAGCAAAAGGACGGCCCAATCGACCCTCCACTTT